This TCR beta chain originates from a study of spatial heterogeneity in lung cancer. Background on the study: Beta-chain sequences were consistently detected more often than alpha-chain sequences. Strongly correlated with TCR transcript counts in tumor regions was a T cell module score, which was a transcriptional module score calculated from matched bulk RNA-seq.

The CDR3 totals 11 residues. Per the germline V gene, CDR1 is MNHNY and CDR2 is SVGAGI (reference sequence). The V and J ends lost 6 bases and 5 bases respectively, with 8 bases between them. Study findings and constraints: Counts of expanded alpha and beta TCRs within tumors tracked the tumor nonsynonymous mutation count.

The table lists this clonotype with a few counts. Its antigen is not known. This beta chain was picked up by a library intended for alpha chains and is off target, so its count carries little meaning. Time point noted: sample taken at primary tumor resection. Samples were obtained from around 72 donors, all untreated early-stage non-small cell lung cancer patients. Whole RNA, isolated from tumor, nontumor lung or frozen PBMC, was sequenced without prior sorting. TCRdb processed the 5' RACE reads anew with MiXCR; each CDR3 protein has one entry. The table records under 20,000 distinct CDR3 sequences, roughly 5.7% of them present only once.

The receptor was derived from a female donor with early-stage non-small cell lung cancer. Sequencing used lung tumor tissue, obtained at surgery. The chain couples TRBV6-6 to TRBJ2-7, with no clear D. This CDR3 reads CASRDKNEQYF. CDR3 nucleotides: TGTGCCAGCAGGGATAAGAACGAGCAGTACTTC.